This T cell receptor (beta chain) was sequenced in a study of T-cell reconstitution after alpha-beta-depleted transplantation in children. It was with unique molecular identifiers that the TCRbeta library was prepared. A single record per CDR3 protein comes from TCRdb applying MiXCR to the PCR reads. In the table there are fewer than 550,000 distinct CDR3 sequences, approximately 11% of which are singletons. This clonotype was detected only a few times. CDR1 is MNHEY and CDR2 is SMNVEV in the germline V gene (reference sequence). Trimming removed 5 bases from V and 8 bases from J, with 16 bases in between. CDR3 size: 14 residues.

This TCR came from a human donor who donated a stem cell graft to a child with acute myeloid leukemia. Sequenced here: PBMCs from the stem cell graft donor, sampled from the stem cell graft. V and J are TRBV27 and TRBJ2-4; no firm D call. CDR3 amino acids: CASSKSGRLDIQYF. DNA of the CDR3: TGTGCCAGCAGTAAATCCGGACGACTGGACATTCAGTACTTC.